This entry lists 12 T cell receptor beta chains sequenced from one sample in a study of human T cells and chemical hapten exposure. TCRdb re-analysed the RACE reads in MiXCR, keeping a single row per CDR3 protein. The sample yields about 120,000 distinct CDR3 sequences, approximately 13% seen once. Time point here: pre-sensitization, week 0. The treatment here: therapeutic diphenylcyclopropenone sensitization with weekly scalp DPC. Sequences were derived from whole blood, sampled in connection with sensitization to the hapten diphenylcyclopropenone (DPC). The receptor source for this set is a woman aged 18-35 years with alopecia areata. Some clones in this sample may be carry-over from other donors' samples.

This clonotype showed up many times. CDR3 bases: TGTGCCAGCAGTTCGGCCCATCAAGAGACCCAGTACTTC. Protein: CASSSAHQETQYF. The chain couples TRBV6-2 or TRBV6-3 to TRBJ2-5, with D hard to call. The CDR3 extends over 13 amino acids. Trimming took 4 bases from V and 2 from J, leaving 8 bases between them. Germline-derived CDR1 and CDR2 are MNHEY and SVGEGT.

The rearrangement uses TRBV6-2 or TRBV6-3 and TRBJ1-5; D remains ambiguous. Germline-derived CDR1 and CDR2 are MNHEY and SVGEGT. V was clipped by 7 bases and J by 2 bases, with 6 bases between them. This CDR3 region has 12 residues. As DNA, the CDR3 is TGTGCCAGCAAAGAGGGCAATCAGCCCCAGCATTTT. Its protein is CASKEGNQPQHF.

This rearrangement joins TRBV4-3 to TRBJ2-2; D is unclear. V lost 0 bases to trimming and J lost 2 bases, with 10 bases between them. From germline, CDR1 is LGHNA and CDR2 YSLEER. This CDR3 comprises 16 residues. In DNA, the CDR3 is TGCGCCAGCAGCCAAGAGCCAGCTTTTAACACCGGGGAGCTGTTTTTT. Translation: CASSQEPAFNTGELFF.

There are a few counts of this clonotype. The genes are TRBV6-5 and TRBJ1-1; no clear D gene. Germline lookup yields CDR1 MNHEY and CDR2 SVGAGI. V shed 5 bases and J shed 6 bases, with 13 bases lying between them. This CDR3 is built from 13 residues. The CDR3: CASSQEGWSEAFF. CDR3 nucleotides: TGTGCCAGCAGTCAAGAGGGATGGTCTGAAGCTTTCTTT.

The chain carries TRBV29-1 and TRBJ1-5; 8 bases line up with TRBD1. This CDR3 has 15 residues. Germline V CDR1 and CDR2: SQVTM, ANQGSEA. The V gene end was trimmed by 7 bases and the J gene end by 0 bases; junction bases not matched to a gene: 8. Here the CDR3 DNA reads TGCAGCGGCCAACAGGGGGAAAATAGCAATCAGCCCCAGCATTTT. Its translation is CSGQQGENSNQPQHF.

This clonotype was recorded a few times. The genes are TRBV12-3 or TRBV12-4 and TRBJ2-1; TRBD1 or TRBD2 may be the D gene (7 bases each). Trimming removed 4 bases at V and 9 bases at J, with 19 bases between. The CDR3 sequence is 15 residues long. The DNA for the CDR3 is TGTGCCAGCAGTTCCAGAGCGGGGACAGTTCTTGAGCAGTTCTTC. This encodes CASSSRAGTVLEQFF.

This rearrangement joins TRBV27 to TRBJ1-6; maybe TRBD1 (5 bases). Germline loops: CDR1 MNHEY, CDR2 SMNVEV (reference sequence). V shed 2 bases and J shed 6 bases, with 8 bases lying between them. The length of the CDR3 is 14 residues. CDR3 nucleotide sequence: TGTGCCAGCAGTTTAACCAGGGTTAATTCACCCCTCCACTTT. As protein: CASSLTRVNSPLHF.

The gene calls are TRBV15 and TRBJ2-5, with 11 bases that match TRBD2. With V trimmed by 0 bases and J by 1 base, 7 bases remained unmatched. The CDR3 consists of 18 residues. CDR1 and CDR2 (germline): LNHNV, YYDKDF (reference sequence). For the CDR3, the DNA is TGTGCCACCAGCAGAGAGTCTAGCGGGGGGCCCCGCCAAGAGACCCAGTACTTC. It translates to CATSRESSGGPRQETQYF.

This clonotype was picked up many times. This chain connects TRBV6-6 to TRBJ1-4; D unclear. V gave up 10 bases and J gave up 1 base, with 10 bases separating them. Germline CDR1 is MNHNY and CDR2 is SVGAGI (reference sequence). The CDR3 consists of 13 residues. CDR3: CATLRRTNEKLFF. The DNA of the CDR3 is TGTGCCACCCTTAGGAGAACTAATGAAAAACTGTTTTTT.

Here the CDR3 reads CASSTGQTGAKSSYEQYF. Here the CDR3 DNA reads TGTGCCAGCAGCACGGGGCAAACAGGGGCCAAAAGCTCCTACGAGCAGTACTTC. The V gene is TRBV6-6, the J gene TRBJ2-7; 7 bases are a match to TRBD1. V lost 6 bases and J lost 0; bases outside the gene matches: 17. The germline CDR1 and CDR2 sequences are MNHNY and SVGAGI (reference sequence). The CDR3 totals 18 residues.

In this sample, this clonotype turned up a few times. The chain joins TRBV6-5 to TRBJ1-2; D is undetermined. The V gene's germline CDR1 is MNHEY and CDR2 SVGAGI. Trimming left V 0 bases short and J 3 bases short, with 5 bases between. The CDR3 runs to 13 residues. The CDR3 reads CASSYSADYGYTF. The CDR3 nucleotides read TGTGCCAGCAGTTACTCGGCAGACTATGGCTACACCTTC.

This clonotype has only a few counts. The chain carries TRBV11-1 and TRBJ2-3; D is unresolved. Trimming removed 5 bases at V and 4 bases at J, with 10 bases between. CDR3 length: 13 residues. Germline CDR1 is SGHAT and CDR2 is FQDESV (reference sequence). The DNA for the CDR3 is TGTGCCAGCAGCACAGAACCCCCAGATACGCAGTATTTT. Protein product: CASSTEPPDTQYF.